One sample yielded the 32 T cell receptor beta chains listed below, sequenced in a study of blood T cell repertoires in COVID-19. TCRdb's table, derived via immunoSEQ multiplex PCR, lists solely in-frame clones and lacks some. The sample shows 310,000 or so clones, more than 75% of them seen only once. The source material was peripheral blood. The origin of the receptors is a woman in her twenties or thirties who had recovered from COVID-19.

V usage is TRBV4-1 and J usage is TRBJ1-5, with 9 bases matching TRBD1. The length of the CDR3 is 15 residues. V lost 6 bases and J lost 5; bases outside the gene matches: 8. Germline V gene data show CDR1 as MGHRA and CDR2 as YSYEKL. The CDR3 region has the DNA TGCGCCAGCAGGAAAACAGGGGGCGAGCATCAGCCCCAGCATTTT. It codes for CASRKTGGEHQPQHF.

The chain couples TRBV4-1 to TRBJ2-6; 9 bases agree with TRBD1. Trimming at V came to 4 bases and at J to 1 base, leaving 2 bases not matched to a gene. Germline loops: CDR1 MGHRA, CDR2 YSYEKL. This CDR3 spans 16 amino acids. The CDR3 nucleotides are TGCGCCAGCAGCCTCGGACAGGGGTCTGGGGCCAACGTCCTGACTTTC. It codes for CASSLGQGSGANVLTF.

This clone appeared once. The rearrangement uses TRBV6-5 and TRBJ1-1, with D maybe TRBD1 (5 bases). The V gene's germline CDR1 is MNHEY and CDR2 SVGAGI. The CDR3 totals 14 residues. Trimming left V 4 bases short and J 0 bases short, with 9 bases between. This chain's CDR3 is CASSLGAMNTEAFF. The CDR3 DNA follows: TGTGCCAGCAGTTTAGGGGCTATGAACACTGAAGCTTTCTTT.

V usage is TRBV9 and J usage is TRBJ2-2, with unresolved D. Between the trimmed V and J ends, which lost 3 bases and 4 bases, there was a span of 10 bases. This CDR3 is 14 amino acids long. Germline lookup yields CDR1 SGDLS and CDR2 YYNGEE. DNA of the CDR3: TGTGCCAGCAGCGGACTCGTGGCCACCGGGGAGCTGTTTTTT. The encoded protein is CASSGLVATGELFF. Full variable domain (rest looked up from reference TRBV9 and TRBJ2-2): DSGVTQTPKHLITATGQRVTLRCSPRSGDLSVYWYQQSLDQGLQFLIQYYNGEERAKGNILERFSAQQFPDLHSELNLSSLELGDSALYFCASSGLVATGELFFGEGSRLTVL.

V and J are TRBV30 and TRBJ1-3, with 8 bases lining up with TRBD1. The CDR3 extends over 14 amino acids. Germline lookup yields CDR1 GTSNPN and CDR2 SVGIG (reference sequence). V gave up 3 bases and J gave up 4 bases; unmatched junction bases: 5. This chain's CDR3 is CAWRETGAGNTIYF. CDR3 coding DNA: TGTGCCTGGAGGGAGACAGGGGCCGGAAACACCATATATTTT. The entire variable domain, with the rest obtained from reference TRBV30 and TRBJ1-3, is as follows: SQTIHQWPATLVQPVGSPLSLECTVEGTSNPNLYWYRQAAGRGLQLLFYSVGIGQISSEVPQNLSASRPQDRQFILSSKKLLLSDSGFYLCAWRETGAGNTIYFGEGSWLTVV.

The V and J genes are TRBV28 and TRBJ1-5; 7 bases line up with TRBD1. This CDR3 has 15 amino acids. The ends lost 5 bases at V and 5 bases at J; junction bases unmatched: 9. Germline CDR1 and CDR2: MDHEN and SYDVKM. The chain's CDR3 is CASSPVTGYYQPQHF. CDR3 DNA: TGTGCCAGCAGTCCCGTGACAGGGTACTATCAGCCCCAGCATTTT.

This clone was observed a single time. The chain has TRBV9 and TRBJ2-7; TRBD1 aligns across 10 bases. This CDR3 has 13 amino acids. The V segment lost 3 bases and the J segment 4 bases; nucleotides outside the gene matches: 1. Germline lookup yields CDR1 SGDLS and CDR2 YYNGEE. CDR3 nucleotides: TGTGCCAGCAGCGGACAGGGGGCGTACGAGCAGTACTTC. Translation: CASSGQGAYEQYF.

The chain links TRBV7-9 to TRBJ2-3; D gene uncertain. Germline lookup yields CDR1 SEHNR and CDR2 FQNEAQ (reference sequence). This CDR3 comprises 15 residues. V was shortened by 2 bases and J by 0 bases, with 9 bases between the two germline ends. Here the CDR3 reads CASSLSTSSTDTQYF. The CDR3 DNA reads TGTGCCAGCAGCTTATCAACATCTAGCACAGATACGCAGTATTTT.

The chain combines TRBV19 with TRBJ1-1; D unresolved. Germline-derived CDR1 and CDR2 are LNHDA and SQIVND (reference sequence). Trimming stripped 1 base from V and 8 bases from J, with 11 bases between. The CDR3 sequence is 13 residues long. The CDR3 DNA sequence: TGTGCCAGTAGTATAGTTGCGTCACGGGAAGCTTTCTTT. It codes for CASSIVASREAFF.

In DNA form, the CDR3 reads TGCGCCAGCAGTGAGACGGGGGGCGCGGCTAATGAAAAACTGTTTTTT. It codes for CASSETGGAANEKLFF. V and J are TRBV5-1 and TRBJ1-4; D may be TRBD1 (6 bases). From germline, CDR1 is SGHRS and CDR2 YFSETQ. This CDR3 is 16 amino acids long. V was pared by 5 bases and J by 3 bases, with 17 bases between.

V and J are TRBV6-5 and TRBJ1-3; D remains unclear. The CDR3 totals 14 residues. The ends were cut back, 7 bases at V and 2 bases at J, with 12 bases in the middle. Germline CDR1 is MNHEY and CDR2 is SVGAGI. CDR3 bases: TGTGCCAGCATCCGAAGCCGTACTGGAAACACCATATATTTT. The encoded protein is CASIRSRTGNTIYF.

This CDR3 is CASSTQGQNPIYGYTF. In DNA, the CDR3 is TGTGCCAGTAGTACCCAAGGACAAAATCCTATCTATGGCTACACCTTC. J is TRBJ1-2 and V is TRBV19, with D tentatively TRBD1 (5 bases). Trimming cost V 4 bases and J 4 bases, with 19 bases left between them. Germline V gene sequence: CDR1 LNHDA, CDR2 SQIVND (reference sequence). The CDR3 sequence is 16 residues long.

This sequence joins TRBV6-5 and TRBJ1-2, with D tentatively TRBD1 (6 bases). The germline V gene has CDR1 MNHEY and CDR2 SVGAGI. The germline V and J ends were trimmed by 6 bases and 2 bases, with 13 bases remaining between them. There are 14 residues in the CDR3. CDR3 sequence reads: CASRRTAQNYGYTF. CDR3 coding DNA: TGTGCCAGCAGGCGGACAGCCCAAAACTATGGCTACACCTTC.

This clone was counted a single time. This chain uses TRBV9 with TRBJ2-5; 7 bases fit TRBD2. This CDR3 is built from 15 residues. The V segment lost 4 bases and the J segment 0 bases; nucleotides outside the gene matches: 6. CDR1 SGDLS and CDR2 YYNGEE come from the germline V gene. CDR3 region: CASSNVGGYQETQYF. The CDR3 DNA reads as TGTGCCAGCAGCAATGTGGGGGGGTACCAAGAGACCCAGTACTTC.

The V call is TRBV5-1, the J call TRBJ2-3; TRBD1 matches 9 bases. V shed 5 bases and J 11 bases; nucleotides not matched to a gene: 9. Germline loops: CDR1 SGHRS, CDR2 YFSETQ. The CDR3 has 13 amino acids. This CDR3 reads CASRRYRGPLQYF. The CDR3 nucleotides read TGCGCCAGCAGACGATACAGGGGGCCTTTGCAGTATTTT.

J is TRBJ2-7 and V is TRBV27; maybe TRBD2 (6 bases). Germline V lookup: CDR1 MNHEY, CDR2 SMNVEV (reference sequence). This CDR3 is built from 15 residues. V lost 3 bases and J 4 bases, leaving 16 bases between the germline ends. As DNA, the CDR3 is TGTGCCAGCAGTTTTTTCGGAGGGGCCGGGTACGAGCAGTACTTC. Amino acid sequence: CASSFFGGAGYEQYF.

The V call is TRBV5-4, the J call TRBJ1-2; D is possibly TRBD1 (5 bases). V lost 4 bases to trimming and J lost 1 base, with 8 bases between them. The CDR3 runs to 13 residues. Germline values: CDR1 SGHNT, CDR2 YYREEE (reference sequence). The CDR3 nucleotides read TGTGCCAGCAGCACTGACAGTAACTATGGCTACACCTTC. Its translation is CASSTDSNYGYTF.

V and J are TRBV12-5 and TRBJ2-2; TRBD2 is a possible D gene (6 bases). V gave up 7 bases and J gave up 2 bases, with 20 bases separating them. This CDR3 spans 17 amino acids. Germline CDR1 and CDR2: LGHNT and FRNRAP. DNA for the CDR3: TGTGCTAGTGTGGGGGGAGGAACAGCGAGAAACACCGGGGAGCTGTTTTTT. Its translation is CASVGGGTARNTGELFF.

The J gene is TRBJ2-5, the V gene TRBV3-1 (or the pseudogene TRBV3-2); D is unresolved. V was pared by 0 bases and J by 5 bases, with 10 bases between. Germline V CDR1 and CDR2: LGHDT, YNNKEL (reference sequence). The CDR3 loop spans 14 amino acids. In nucleotides, the CDR3 is TGTGCCAGCAGCCAAGATACCCAGTCGGAGACCCAGTACTTC. Protein product: CASSQDTQSETQYF.

J is TRBJ2-6 and V is TRBV25-1; D may be TRBD2 (5 bases). CDR1 and CDR2 (germline): MGHDK, SYGVNS. The ends were cut back, 8 bases at V and 1 base at J, with 6 bases in the middle. This CDR3 is built from 13 residues. The CDR3 is CASRDSGANVLTF. The CDR3, as DNA: TGTGCCAGCCGGGATTCTGGGGCCAACGTCCTGACTTTC.

This clone turned up a few times. The identical CDR3 is also encoded by other nucleotide sequences in the sample. The chain couples TRBV27 to TRBJ2-2, with TRBD2 matching 8 bases. This CDR3 is 15 amino acids long. J lost 4 bases, V lost 3 bases, and 4 bases had no gene match. Germline V gene lookup returns CDR1 MNHEY and CDR2 SMNVEV (reference sequence). The CDR3 spells CASSLSGGGTGELFF. In nucleotides, the CDR3 is TGTGCCAGCAGTTTGAGCGGGGGCGGCACCGGGGAGCTGTTTTTT.

The rearrangement uses TRBV11-2 and TRBJ2-2; 8 bases line up with TRBD2. The CDR3 contains 15 residues. The germline V gene encodes CDR1 SGHAT and CDR2 FQNNGV. V lost 2 bases, J lost 6 bases, and 5 bases stayed unmatched. CDR3 loop: CASSLPGLVSGELFF. DNA for the CDR3: TGTGCCAGCAGCTTACCGGGACTAGTATCCGGGGAGCTGTTTTTT.

This clone showed up just once. The gene calls are TRBV6-5 and TRBJ1-1, with no clear D. The CDR3 runs 13 residues. Germline values: CDR1 MNHEY, CDR2 SVGAGI. Trimming removed 10 bases at V and 2 bases at J, with 14 bases between. DNA of the CDR3: TGTGCCATCTGGGAGCACCCCAACACTGAAGCTTTCTTT. Residues: CAIWEHPNTEAFF.

J is TRBJ2-5 and V is TRBV12-5; D ambiguous. Trimming removed 7 bases from V and 2 bases from J, with 14 bases in between. The CDR3 has 14 amino acids. From germline, CDR1 is LGHNT and CDR2 FRNRAP. As DNA, the CDR3 is TGTGCTAGTGCCCCACAAATGGCTCAAGAGACCCAGTACTTC. Translated, it gives CASAPQMAQETQYF. Based on the CDR3 plus reference TRBV12-5 and TRBJ2-5, the full variable domain is DARVTQTPRHKVTEMGQEVTMRCQPILGHNTVFWYRQTMMQGLELLAYFRNRAPLDDSGMPKDRFSAEMPDATLATLKIQPSEPRDSAVYFCASAPQMAQETQYFGPGTRLLVL.

This chain links TRBV24-1 with TRBJ1-4, with D possibly TRBD1 on 5 matching bases. V gave up 2 bases and J gave up 11 bases, with 17 bases separating them. CDR1 is KGHDR, CDR2 SFDVKD, per germline. This CDR3 has 15 amino acids. The CDR3: CATSDSTAAGGKLFF. The DNA of the CDR3 is TGTGCCACCAGTGATTCAACGGCGGCCGGGGGGAAACTGTTTTTT.

The V gene is TRBV11-3, the J gene TRBJ2-5; D perhaps matches TRBD1 (5 bases). Trimming pared 4 bases from V and 6 bases from J, leaving 12 bases between. The CDR3 is 13 residues long. Germline CDR1 reads SGHNT; CDR2 reads YENEEA. In nucleotides, the CDR3 is TGTGCCAGCAGCTCGAGGACGGACAAGACCCAGTACTTC. The encoded protein is CASSSRTDKTQYF. The variable domain in full, completed from reference TRBV11-3 and TRBJ2-5, reads EAGVVQSPRYKIIEKKQPVAFWCNPISGHNTLYWYLQNLGQGPELLIRYENEEAVDDSQLPKDRFSAERLKGVDSTLKIQPAELGDSAVYLCASSSRTDKTQYFGPGTRLLVL.

The chain employs TRBV7-8 and TRBJ1-1; D perhaps matches TRBD1 (5 bases). V was cut by 4 bases and J by 2 bases, with 11 bases left in between. CDR3 length equals 14 residues. The V gene's germline CDR1 is SGHVS and CDR2 FQNEAQ. The CDR3 here is CASSSWQGNTEAFF. In nucleotides, the CDR3 is TGTGCCAGCAGCTCCTGGCAGGGAAACACTGAAGCTTTCTTT.

For this clone: The sample holds other DNA sequences that translate to the same CDR3. The J gene is TRBJ2-1, the V gene TRBV9; TRBD2 aligns across 11 bases. The CDR3 loop spans 16 amino acids. CDR1 is SGDLS, CDR2 YYNGEE, per germline. V dropped 0 bases and J dropped 4; count of bases not matched to a gene: 3. This CDR3 is CASSVEGTSGYNEQFF. The CDR3 DNA reads TGTGCCAGCAGCGTAGAAGGGACTAGCGGTTACAATGAGCAGTTCTTC.

This clone was recorded only once. This chain uses TRBV6-5 with TRBJ2-3; possibly TRBD2 for D (5 bases). CDR3 size: 14 residues. Trimming removed 8 bases from V and 4 bases from J, with 16 bases in between. The germline V gene encodes CDR1 MNHEY and CDR2 SVGAGI. CDR3 sequence: CASHYGEGPDTQYF. The CDR3 coding sequence is TGTGCCAGCCACTACGGAGAGGGTCCAGATACGCAGTATTTT.

The J gene is TRBJ2-2, the V gene TRBV28; D perhaps matches TRBD1 (5 bases). The CDR3 runs to 14 residues. Between the trimmed V and J ends, which lost 9 bases and 2 bases, there was a span of 13 bases. Looked up from germline, CDR1 is MDHEN and CDR2 is SYDVKM. DNA of the CDR3: TGTGCCAGTAAACGACAGACTAACACCGGGGAGCTGTTTTTT. It specifies CASKRQTNTGELFF.

This clone was seen only once. The chain combines TRBV19 with TRBJ2-3; D perhaps matches TRBD1 (6 bases). This CDR3 spans 15 amino acids. Germline assignment: CDR1 LNHDA and CDR2 SQIVND (reference sequence). V was cut by 5 bases and J by 1 base, with 13 bases left in between. Written as DNA, the CDR3 is TGTGCCAGTAGTGACCCAGGGGTCCGCACAGATACGCAGTATTTT. Amino acid sequence: CASSDPGVRTDTQYF.

The chain has TRBV3-1 (or the pseudogene TRBV3-2) and TRBJ2-5; 9 bases are shared with TRBD2. V gave up 4 bases and J gave up 4 bases; unmatched junction bases: 13. The CDR3 consists of 17 residues. CDR1 is LGHDT and CDR2 is YNNKEL in the germline V gene (reference sequence). In DNA form, the CDR3 reads TGTGCCAGCAGCCCGGCGGGGGGGCCTGGTATAGGAGAGACCCAGTACTTC. Translating gives CASSPAGGPGIGETQYF.